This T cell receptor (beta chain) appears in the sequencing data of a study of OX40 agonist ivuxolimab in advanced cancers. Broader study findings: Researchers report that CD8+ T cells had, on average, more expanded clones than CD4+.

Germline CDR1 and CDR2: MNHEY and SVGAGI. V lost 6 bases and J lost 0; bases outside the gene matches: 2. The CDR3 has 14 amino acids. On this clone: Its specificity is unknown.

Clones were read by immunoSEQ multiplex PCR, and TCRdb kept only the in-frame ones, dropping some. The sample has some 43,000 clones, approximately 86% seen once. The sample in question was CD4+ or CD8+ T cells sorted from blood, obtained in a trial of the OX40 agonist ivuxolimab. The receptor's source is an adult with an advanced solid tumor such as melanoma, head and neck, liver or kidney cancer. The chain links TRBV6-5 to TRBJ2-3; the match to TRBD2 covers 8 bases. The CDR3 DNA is TGTGCCAGCAGCCCGGGGGGGAGCACAGATACGCAGTATTTT. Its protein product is CASSPGGSTDTQYF.